This TCR beta chain appears in the sequencing data of a study of CD8 T cells in ankylosing spondylitis. Whole-study results and caveats: What appeared characteristic of ankylosing spondylitis blood was a TCR beta motif of 7 or 8 highly homologous variants.

The germline CDR1 and CDR2 sequences are SGHDT and YYEEEE. Unmatched junction bases numbered 4, after V lost 3 bases and J lost 6 bases. The length of the CDR3 is 13 residues. This clonotype has just a few counts. Its target is not known. TCRdb re-called the 5' RACE reads through MiXCR, storing one row per CDR3 protein. Among roughly 700,000 distinct CDR3 sequences, around 17% were seen once, and the ten largest hold around 20%. The TCR originated in a male donor with ankylosing spondylitis. Sequences were obtained from blood, either unsorted or a sorted T cell fraction (not recorded which). This chain links TRBV5-6 with TRBJ2-7; 9 bases align to TRBD1. The CDR3: CASSYRQGGEQYF. CDR3 DNA: TGTGCCAGCAGCTATAGACAGGGGGGCGAGCAGTACTTC.